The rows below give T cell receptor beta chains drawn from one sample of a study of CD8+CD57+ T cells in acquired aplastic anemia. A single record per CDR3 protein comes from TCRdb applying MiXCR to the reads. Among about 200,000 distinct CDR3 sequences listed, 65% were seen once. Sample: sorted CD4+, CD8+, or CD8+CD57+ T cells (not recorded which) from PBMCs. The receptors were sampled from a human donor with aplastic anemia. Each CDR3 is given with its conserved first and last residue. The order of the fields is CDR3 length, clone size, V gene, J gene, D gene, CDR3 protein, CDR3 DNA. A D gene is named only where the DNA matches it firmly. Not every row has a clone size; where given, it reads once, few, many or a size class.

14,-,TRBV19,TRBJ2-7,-,CASSETIGAYEQYF,TGTGCCAGTAGTGAGACGATTGGAGCCTACGAGCAGTACTTC
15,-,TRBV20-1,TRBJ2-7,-,CSARRSGGPVYEQYF,TGCAGTGCTAGACGGTCCGGGGGGCCAGTCTACGAGCAGTACTTC
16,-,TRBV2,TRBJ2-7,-,CASSEAAISALYEQYF,TGTGCCAGCAGTGAAGCGGCCATCTCCGCGCTCTACGAGCAGTACTTC
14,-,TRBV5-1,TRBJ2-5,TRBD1,CASSLEGGRETQYF,TGCGCCAGCAGCTTGGAAGGGGGCAGGGAGACCCAGTACTTC
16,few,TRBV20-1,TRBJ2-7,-,CSARDIGAQSSYEQYF,TGCAGTGCTAGAGATATCGGGGCCCAGAGCTCCTACGAGCAGTACTTC
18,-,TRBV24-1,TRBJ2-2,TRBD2,CATSDFRLGLAGTGELFF,TGTGCCACCAGTGATTTCCGGCTGGGACTAGCGGGCACCGGGGAGCTGTTTTTT
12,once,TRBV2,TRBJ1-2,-,CARGLGVAGYTF,TGTGCCAGAGGTCTCGGGGTGGCTGGCTACACCTTC
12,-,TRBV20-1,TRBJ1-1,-,CSASRTGTEAFF,TGCAGTGCTAGTAGGACGGGCACTGAAGCTTTCTTT
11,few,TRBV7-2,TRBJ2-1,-,CASSYRDAPWF,TGTGCCAGCAGCTACCGGGACGCCCCTTGGTTC
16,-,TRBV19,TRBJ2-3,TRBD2,CASSIASGSSTDTQYF,TGTGCCAGTAGTATAGCTAGCGGGAGCAGCACAGATACGCAGTATTTT
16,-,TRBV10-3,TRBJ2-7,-,CAISEVASTGSYEQYF,TGTGCCATCAGTGAAGTAGCTAGTACAGGGTCCTACGAGCAGTACTTC
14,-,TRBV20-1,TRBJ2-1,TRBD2,CSAGGLAAPNEQFF,TGCAGTGCTGGGGGACTAGCGGCTCCCAATGAGCAGTTCTTC
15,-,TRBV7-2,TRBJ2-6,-,CASSQGDSGANVLTF,TGTGCCAGCAGCCAAGGGGACTCTGGGGCCAACGTCCTGACTTTC
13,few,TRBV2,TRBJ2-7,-,CASSDVFSYEQYF,TGTGCCAGCAGTGACGTTTTCAGCTACGAGCAGTACTTC
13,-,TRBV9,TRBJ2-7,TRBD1,CASSQTGVGEQYF,TGTGCCAGCAGCCAAACAGGGGTCGGAGAGCAGTACTTC
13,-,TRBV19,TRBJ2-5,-,CASRKPGLGTQYF,TGTGCCAGTCGAAAACCGGGCCTGGGGACCCAGTACTTC
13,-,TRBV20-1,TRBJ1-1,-,CSARSQVNTEAFF,TGCAGTGCTAGGTCCCAGGTGAACACTGAAGCTTTCTTT
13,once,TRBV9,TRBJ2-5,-,CASSAGPKETQYF,TGTGCCAGCAGCGCGGGACCGAAAGAGACCCAGTACTTC
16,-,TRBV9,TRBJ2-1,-,CASSVGAGGGHNEQFF,TGTGCCAGCAGCGTAGGGGCCGGCGGGGGCCACAATGAGCAGTTCTTC
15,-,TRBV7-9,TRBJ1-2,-,CASSLDSTGPKGYTF,TGTGCCAGCAGCTTGGACTCGACAGGTCCCAAGGGCTACACCTTC
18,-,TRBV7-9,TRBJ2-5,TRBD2,CASSLVLYGGGPQETQYF,TGTGCCAGCAGCTTAGTTTTGTATGGCGGGGGGCCCCAAGAGACCCAGTACTTC
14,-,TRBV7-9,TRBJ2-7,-,CASSLAGEPYEQYF,TGTGCCAGCAGCTTGGCGGGTGAGCCCTACGAGCAGTACTTC